Included here is one T cell receptor (beta chain) sequence, with context. Its cognate antigen has yet to be identified. Base qualities are missing; no much larger clone stands one base away. Trimming takes 5 bases off V and 3 bases off J; junction bases not matched to a gene: 5. From the cysteine through the phenylalanine, the CDR3 covers 14 amino acids. Left in the record is the CDR3 DNA by itself, 42 bases read in frame from the first base. From the germline V gene (reference sequence), CDR1 is SEHNR and CDR2 is FQNEAQ. The data stem from a study of blood T cell repertoires in COVID-19 (dated by TCRdb to the early 2020s). Background on the whole study: Samples covering the acute and convalescent phases of COVID-19 were provided by collaborators in the United States, Italy and Spain. The prospective study material was composed of cDNA or gDNA derived from T cells, B-cell-depleted T cells, or PBMCs. The dataset comprised deeply sampled blood TCRbeta repertoires from subjects exposed to, actively infected with, or recovered from COVID-19. The repertoires were made available in a free public database intended to serve as a resource for research on the immune response to SARS-CoV-2. The samples were drawn from two sources: the first 160 participants of the ongoing ImmuneRACE study, and 1,254 subjects contributed by 6 global collaborators. The sample metadata nearly always contained a de-identified subject ID, COVID-19 status, age in years and sex. Where HLA class I and class II types were available, the types were taken from metadata supplied by the sample provider, not from assay-based typing. The investigation overall reported the following: Clinical and demographic metadata were provided uncurated, with the amount varying by source and participant.

TCRbeta CDR3 regions were amplified from genomic DNA by means of the immunoSEQ Assay, a bias-controlled multiplex PCR. Turning to the authors' computational methods: The number of nucleated cells in each sample was estimated from the amplification of reference gene primers within the assay. To quantify the absolute abundance of each unique TCRbeta CDR3 rearrangement, sequence reads were collapsed and filtered. For each sample, productive Simpson clonality was calculated by taking the square root of Simpson's diversity index across productive rearrangements. Not all clones reach the TCRdb copy of this immuneACCESS table, which keeps in-frame sequences only. Checked studies attribute under half of the gap to unresolved V genes and leave the rest unexplained. V, J and clone size were drawn from that table, and D and trimming were deduced from the DNA. For this sample there are roughly 210,000 clones; around 89% appear just once. The ten largest clones add up to 1.7% of the sample.

Collaborating institutions collected whole blood in K2EDTA tubes following their own protocols. Collaborator samples were shipped for TCRbeta analysis as frozen whole blood, isolated PBMCs, or DNA extracted from either sample type. Sequenced material: peripheral blood. The chain joins TRBV7-9 to TRBJ2-7, with 9 bases in between that match TRBD1. The receptor's source is a man in his 70s with acute or convalescent COVID-19. The CDR3 protein: CASSLGTGFYEQYF. The nucleotide sequence is TGTGCCAGCAGCCTCGGGACAGGGTTCTACGAGCAGTACTTC.